The rows below give T cell receptor beta chains drawn from one sample of a study of blood T cell repertoires in COVID-19. TCRdb keeps only in-frame clones here, not all; method: immunoSEQ multiplex PCR. This table has 390,000 or so clones, 89% appearing once. Source material: peripheral blood. These receptors originate from a woman in her twenties or thirties with COVID-19, enrolled during active disease. Both conserved end residues are part of each CDR3.

V gene | CDR3 protein
TRBV9 | CASSVDLRTGVYNEQFF
TRBV5-1 | CASSLEWTPLEQYF
TRBV6-5 | CASSYTGTHSGYGYTF
TRBV7-9 | CASSSRDTYQPQHF
TRBV7-2 | CASSSLDSLSYNSPLHF
TRBV5-8 | CASSLGAGGTDTQYF
TRBV6-2/TRBV6-3 | CASSYGGTGGQPQHF
TRBV7-2 | CASSLNRHNEQFF
TRBV28 | CASGGLQPQHF
TRBV11-2 | CASSSERGAFTDTQYF
TRBV4-1 | CASSPSSWGRMQETQYF
TRBV27 | CASGRGTGELFF
TRBV27 | CASRGTGSSYNSPLHF
TRBV7-9 | CASSPAGLGWTNEKLFF
TRBV19 | CASSRGDSVQSYNEQFF
TRBV4-3 | CASSQVLSGSSQFF
TRBV27 | CASSLGTAHQETQYF
TRBV7-2 | CASSLEGRAATNEKLFF
TRBV5-1 | CASSLTGTLEAFF
TRBV28 | CASSLAQGNSPLHF
TRBV2 | CASQVAEAFF
TRBV2 | CASGQESSETDTQYF
TRBV5-5 | CASSFRDREYNEQFF
TRBV29-1 | CSAVTGNTYEQYF
TRBV11-2 | CASSLEGTSLYSSYNEQFF
TRBV6-5 | CASSYGGANAETQYF
TRBV11-2 | CASRLTGIEQYF
TRBV10-2 | CASSESGGQPQHF
TRBV11-3 | CASSLVIGYTGELFF
TRBV24-1 | CATSDTPTGKNGYTF
TRBV4-1 | CASSHRLGQGFVYGYTF
TRBV7-8 | CASSLAGTGSEKLFF
TRBV5-6 | CASSLRTTSSYNEQFF
TRBV7-9 | CASSLGGQKYGYTF
TRBV28 | CASSFTLAGDMTYEQYF
TRBV28 | CASMTGLRGNQPQHF
TRBV21-1 | CASTPEASGYNEQFF
TRBV5-1 | CASSSRRTGGQEAFF
TRBV5-1 | CASSWGTGRTYEQYF
TRBV5-1 | CASTADYNSPLHF
TRBV6-6 | CASSYPLRGGTEAFF
TRBV6-2/TRBV6-3 | CASSFGLAGGYTDTQYF
TRBV18 | CASSPTGDITEAFF
TRBV10-3 | CAISTRAAGGPSSTDTQYF
TRBV10-1 | CASSFTGSYGYTF
TRBV12-5 | CASGLPPVNRDTEAFF
TRBV6-5 | CASSYSSRVYNEQFF
TRBV6-5 | CASTKAGGSGNTIYF
TRBV5-4 | CASSLVRGLAGIQETQYF
TRBV7-9 | CASSLQGGNTIYF
TRBV4-1 | CASTREGGTEAFF
TRBV11-2 | CASSSLRGRYNEQFF
TRBV6-5 | CASTERDSSYNEQFF
TRBV4-3 | CASSQQPGLAANTGELFF
TRBV9 | CASSLYLAGGQTDTQYF
TRBV6-4 | CASSDTGQGGEKLFF
TRBV7-2 | CASSFGVRTEAFF
TRBV6-6 | CASNTGGSGEAFF
TRBV18 | CASSLGQDSEQFF